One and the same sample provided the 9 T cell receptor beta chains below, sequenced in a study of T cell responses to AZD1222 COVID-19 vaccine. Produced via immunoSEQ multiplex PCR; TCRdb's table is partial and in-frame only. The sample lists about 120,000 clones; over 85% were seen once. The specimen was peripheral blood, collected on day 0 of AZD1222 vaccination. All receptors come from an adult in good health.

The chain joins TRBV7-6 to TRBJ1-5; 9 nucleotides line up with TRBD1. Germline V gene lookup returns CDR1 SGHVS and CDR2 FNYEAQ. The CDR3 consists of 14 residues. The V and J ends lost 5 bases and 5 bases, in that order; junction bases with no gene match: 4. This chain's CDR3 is CASSLGTGYQPQHF. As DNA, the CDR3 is TGTGCCAGCAGCCTCGGGACAGGGTATCAGCCCCAGCATTTT.

The CDR3 here is CASRDPGGADEAFF. CDR3 DNA sequence: TGTGCCAGCAGAGACCCAGGGGGCGCCGATGAAGCTTTCTTT. J is TRBJ1-1 and V is TRBV2, with 8 bases matching TRBD1. Germline V gives CDR1 SNHLY, CDR2 FYNNEI. Unmatched junction bases numbered 10, after V lost 6 bases and J lost 7 bases. The CDR3 length is 14 residues.

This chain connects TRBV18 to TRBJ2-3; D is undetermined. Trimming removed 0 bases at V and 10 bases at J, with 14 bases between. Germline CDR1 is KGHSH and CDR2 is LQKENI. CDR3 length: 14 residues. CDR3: CASSPPLRPGSQYF. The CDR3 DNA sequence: TGTGCCAGCTCACCACCGTTAAGGCCGGGCTCGCAGTATTTT.

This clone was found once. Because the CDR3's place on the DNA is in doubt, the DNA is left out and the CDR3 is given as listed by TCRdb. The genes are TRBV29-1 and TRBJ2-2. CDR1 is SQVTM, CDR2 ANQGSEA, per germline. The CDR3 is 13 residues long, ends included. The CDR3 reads CSVGQLRAGELFF.

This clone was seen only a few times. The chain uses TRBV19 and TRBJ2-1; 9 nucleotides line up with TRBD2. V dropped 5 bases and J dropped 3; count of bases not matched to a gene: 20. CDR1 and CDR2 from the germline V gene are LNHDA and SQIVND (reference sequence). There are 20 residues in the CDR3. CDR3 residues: CASSHPVGSGRQGIYNEQFF. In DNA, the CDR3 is TGTGCCAGTAGTCACCCAGTGGGTAGCGGGAGACAAGGGATCTACAATGAGCAGTTCTTC.

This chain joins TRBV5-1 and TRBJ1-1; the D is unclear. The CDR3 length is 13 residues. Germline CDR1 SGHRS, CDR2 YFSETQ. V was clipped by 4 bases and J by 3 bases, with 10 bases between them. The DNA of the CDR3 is TGCGCCAGCAGCCTGGAGACTCACACTGAAGCTTTCTTT. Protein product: CASSLETHTEAFF.

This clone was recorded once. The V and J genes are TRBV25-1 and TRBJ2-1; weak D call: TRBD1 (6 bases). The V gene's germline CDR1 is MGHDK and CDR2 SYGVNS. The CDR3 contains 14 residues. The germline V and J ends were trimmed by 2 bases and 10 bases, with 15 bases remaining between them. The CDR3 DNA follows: TGTGCCAGCAGTGAAAATGAACAGGGTGGGGAGCAGTTCTTC. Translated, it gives CASSENEQGGEQFF.

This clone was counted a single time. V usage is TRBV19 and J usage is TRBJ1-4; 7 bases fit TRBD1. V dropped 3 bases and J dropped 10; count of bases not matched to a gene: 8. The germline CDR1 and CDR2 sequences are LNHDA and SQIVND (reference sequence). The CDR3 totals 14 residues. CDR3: CASSIGTEMRKLFF. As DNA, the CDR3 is TGTGCCAGTAGTATCGGGACAGAAATGAGAAAACTGTTTTTT. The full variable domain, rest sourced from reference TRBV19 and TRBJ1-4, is DGGITQSPKYLFRKEGQNVTLSCEQNLNHDAMYWYRQDPGQGLRLIYYSQIVNDFQKGDIAEGYSVSREKKESFPLTVTSAQKNPTAFYLCASSIGTEMRKLFFGSGTQLSVL.

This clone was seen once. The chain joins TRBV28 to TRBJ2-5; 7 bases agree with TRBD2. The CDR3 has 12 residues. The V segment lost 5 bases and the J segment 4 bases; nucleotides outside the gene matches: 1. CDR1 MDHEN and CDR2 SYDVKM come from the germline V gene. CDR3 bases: TGTGCCAGCAGTACGGGGGGAGAGACCCAGTACTTC. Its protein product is CASSTGGETQYF.